These 19 T cell receptor beta chains were sequenced from one sample in a study of Graves' ophthalmopathy and Graves' hyperthyroidism. From RNA, the CDR3 regions of TCR beta chains were amplified and sequenced. The first round was an RT-PCR with HTBI primers, and the second round was a multiplex PCR. TCRdb re-derived calls from the multiplex PCR reads in MiXCR, one entry per CDR3 protein. The repertoire has about 660,000 distinct CDR3 sequences, about two fifths of them found once; the top ten carry 3% to 3.5%. The sample comprised peripheral blood. These receptors were taken from an adult man with Graves' ophthalmopathy.

Turning to this clonotype: This is likely a read error, given that the CDR3 carries no conserved phenylalanine or tryptophan at its end. The chain is built from TRBV12-3 or TRBV12-4 and TRBJ1-1; no firm D call. V was shortened by 1 base and J by 5 bases, with 5 bases between the two germline ends. The CDR3 is 12 residues long. CDR3 DNA sequence: TGTGCCAGCAGTTTAGACAGAACTGAAGCTTTCCTT. Its translation: CASSLDRTEAFL.

This chain joins TRBV5-1 and TRBJ2-2; 7 bases align to TRBD2. The junction had 9 bases not matched to a gene; V was cut back by 0 bases and J by 4 bases. Germline V gene lookup returns CDR1 SGHRS and CDR2 YFSETQ. CDR3 length equals 17 residues. In nucleotides, the CDR3 is TGCGCCAGCAGCTTGGGCCCTGGCGGGAGATCCACCGGGGAGCTGTTTTTT. This codes for CASSLGPGGRSTGELFF.

This clonotype has only a few counts. The junction and the germline gene differ at one end; a read error may be behind it. This chain connects TRBV4-1 to TRBJ2-7, with 7 bases identical to TRBD2. The CDR3 spans 16 residues. In germline, CDR1 is MGHRA, CDR2 YSYEKL. CDR3 amino acids: CASSPTWEGSSYEQYF. CDR3 sequence (DNA): TGTGCCAGCAGCCCCACCTGGGAGGGGAGCTCCTACGAGCAGTACTTC.

Of note for this clonotype: A much larger clone is a single base away; this may be a read error. This chain links TRBV20-1 with TRBJ1-6, with 10 bases aligning to TRBD1. V trimming: 3 bases; J trimming: 8 bases; junction bases outside the gene matches: 10. This CDR3 comprises 16 residues. CDR1 DFQATT and CDR2 SNEGSKA come from the germline V gene (reference sequence). In DNA form, the CDR3 reads TGCAGTGCTAGGGGGGACAGGGGCCAATCCCATTCACCCCTCCACTTT. Encoded protein: CSARGDRGQSHSPLHF.

V usage is TRBV10-3 and J usage is TRBJ2-7, with 7 bases identical to TRBD1. CDR1 and CDR2 (germline): ENHRY, SYGVKD. The CDR3 extends over 15 amino acids. With V trimmed by 10 bases and J by 0 bases, 12 bases remained unmatched. The CDR3 DNA follows: TGTGCCAGCAGACAGACAGGGTCAGGCTCCTACGAGCAGTACTTC. It encodes CASRQTGSGSYEQYF.

The chain uses TRBV7-3 and TRBJ2-2; D is unclear. Trimming stripped 5 bases from V and 6 bases from J, with 10 bases between. The CDR3 sequence is 13 residues long. Germline loops: CDR1 SGHTA, CDR2 FQGTGA. For the CDR3, the DNA is TGTGCCAGCAGCGGCCTCGGGCCCGGGGAGCTGTTTTTT. This gives the protein CASSGLGPGELFF.

Many counts were recorded for this clonotype. This chain uses TRBV7-8 with TRBJ1-2; no clear D. The germline V and J ends were trimmed by 7 bases and 8 bases, with 17 bases remaining between them. The germline V gene encodes CDR1 SGHVS and CDR2 FQNEAQ. This CDR3 has 13 residues. CDR3 region: CASTQPDYSGYTF. The DNA of the CDR3 is TGTGCCAGCACCCAACCTGATTACTCCGGCTACACCTTC.

This clonotype was seen a single time. This rearrangement joins TRBV20-1 to TRBJ2-5; 7 bases match TRBD2. The V and J ends lost 1 base and 5 bases, in that order; junction bases with no gene match: 7. The CDR3 has 14 residues. Germline CDR1 is DFQATT and CDR2 is SNEGSKA (reference sequence). CDR3 residues: CSARGRDYGETQYF. The DNA of the CDR3 is TGCAGTGCTAGAGGGCGGGACTACGGGGAGACCCAGTACTTC.

This clonotype showed up just a few times. This chain connects TRBV7-9 to TRBJ2-7, with unresolved D. The J call may be faulty, since TRBJ2-1 better matches the DNA end. This CDR3 is built from 15 residues. The germline V gene has CDR1 SEHNR and CDR2 FQNEAQ (reference sequence). This CDR3 is CASSLAPAVRNEQFF. CDR3 coding DNA: TGTGCCAGCAGCCTCGCTCCGGCAGTGAGGAATGAGCAGTTCTTC.

The chain joins TRBV6-5 to TRBJ2-7; the D call may be TRBD1 or TRBD2 (5 bases each). V was trimmed by 2 bases and J by 6 bases, leaving 17 bases between them. This CDR3 region has 15 residues. Germline V gives CDR1 MNHEY, CDR2 SVGAGI. The CDR3 nucleotides read TGTGCCAGCAGTTACGAGGGGAACCCAAACGTCGAGCAGTACTTC. Residues: CASSYEGNPNVEQYF.

This clonotype appeared many times. CDR3 region: CASSVSHYGNTIYF. The DNA for the CDR3 is TGTGCCAGCAGCGTATCCCATTATGGAAACACCATATATTTT. The chain links TRBV9 to TRBJ1-3, with no clear D. V lost 1 base to trimming and J lost 3 bases, with 8 bases between them. CDR1 is SGDLS, CDR2 YYNGEE, per germline. The CDR3 spans 14 residues.

This clonotype was picked up many times. V and J are TRBV5-1 and TRBJ1-1; the match to TRBD1 covers 7 bases. The CDR3 runs to 16 residues. Trimming at V came to 1 base and at J to 4 bases, leaving 10 bases not matched to a gene. Germline CDR1 and CDR2: SGHRS and YFSETQ. CDR3 coding DNA: TGCGCCAGCAGCTTGTTTGAGGGGGCGATGGGCACTGAAGCTTTCTTT. Its protein product is CASSLFEGAMGTEAFF.

The chain recombines TRBV6-5 with TRBJ1-5; a weak D match, TRBD1 (6 bases). Germline values: CDR1 MNHEY, CDR2 SVGAGI. Trimming pared 6 bases from V and 0 bases from J, leaving 12 bases between. The CDR3 runs 15 residues. CDR3 nucleotides: TGTGCCAGCAGAAGTAACAGGGATAGCAATCAGCCCCAGCATTTT. This gives the protein CASRSNRDSNQPQHF.

This clonotype was recorded many times. V usage is TRBV7-2 and J usage is TRBJ2-6; D is possibly TRBD1 or TRBD2 (5 bases each). V was trimmed by 5 bases and J by 0 bases, leaving 29 bases between them. This CDR3 contains 22 residues. Germline CDR1 and CDR2: SGHTA and FQGNSA. CDR3 nucleotides: TGTGCCAGCAGCCCCAAGTTGGGTTTTTGGGGACGGGCGAGCTCTGGGGCCAACGTCCTGACTTTC. Amino acid sequence: CASSPKLGFWGRASSGANVLTF.

The CDR3 DNA reads TGTGCCAGCAGCGTCGGACAGGCCAACGTCCTGACTTTC. Amino acid sequence: CASSVGQANVLTF. This chain connects TRBV9 to TRBJ2-6; D is possibly TRBD1 (5 bases). The germline CDR1 and CDR2 sequences are SGDLS and YYNGEE. This CDR3 region has 13 residues. Trimming left V 2 bases short and J 6 bases short, with 6 bases between.

Many counts were recorded for this clonotype. The genes are TRBV29-1 and TRBJ2-5, with a weak D call TRBD2 (5 bases). The ends were cut back, 7 bases at V and 4 bases at J, with 10 bases in the middle. The CDR3 is 11 amino acids. CDR1 is SQVTM, CDR2 ANQGSEA, per germline. The CDR3 DNA reads TGCAGCGGCTACAGCGGAGAGACCCAGTACTTC. Encoded protein: CSGYSGETQYF.

The V call is TRBV12-3 or TRBV12-4, the J call TRBJ1-1, with D perhaps matching TRBD1 (5 bases). The V gene lost 3 bases and the J gene lost 5 bases, with 16 bases spanning the gap. The length of the CDR3 is 15 residues. In DNA form, the CDR3 reads TGTGCCAGCAGTTTGGGGGAGGGGATGGAGACTGAAGCTTTCTTT. Protein product: CASSLGEGMETEAFF.

This clonotype was detected many times. The gene calls are TRBV7-8 and TRBJ1-5; D remains unclear. V was trimmed by 1 base and J by 3 bases, leaving 7 bases between them. Per the germline V gene, CDR1 is SGHVS and CDR2 is FQNEAQ. The CDR3 consists of 14 residues. In DNA, the CDR3 is TGTGCCAGCAGCTTAGAGCAGATCAATCAGCCCCAGCATTTT. It is translated as CASSLEQINQPQHF.

In this sample, this clonotype turned up many times. V gene TRBV20-1 combines with J gene TRBJ2-7; D might be TRBD2 (5 bases). Per the germline V gene, CDR1 is DFQATT and CDR2 is SNEGSKA (reference sequence). V was pared by 1 base and J by 3 bases, with 10 bases between. The CDR3 is made up of 13 amino acids. In DNA, the CDR3 is TGCAGTGCTAGAGTGGAGGCGAACTACGAGCAGTACTTC. This sequence encodes CSARVEANYEQYF.